The subject of this entry is one T cell receptor (beta chain). Its cognate antigen is unknown. The data stem from a study of monozygotic twins with inflammatory bowel disease. Findings and caveats of the study: Lower TCRbeta diversity (inverse Simpson) was seen in IBD patients than in healthy co-twins.

TCRdb re-called the 5' RACE reads; every CDR3 protein appears as one record, without DNA. The specimen's table records some 83,000 distinct CDR3 sequences. The CDR3 is made up of 14 amino acids. Germline CDR1 is SGHAT and CDR2 is FQNNGV. The rearrangement uses TRBV11-2 and TRBJ1-2. Specimen: blood. The sequence was obtained from a human donor with ulcerative colitis or Crohn's disease, or a healthy co-twin of an affected twin (not recorded which). The CDR3 sequence is CASSFMTGSYGYTF.